The subject of this entry is one T cell receptor (beta chain). The CDR3 runs 13 residues. Trimming left V 2 bases short and J 6 bases short, with 11 bases between. Germline lookup yields CDR1 LGHNT and CDR2 FRNRAP. This specimen comes from a study of blood T cell repertoires in COVID-19. Study details: The analysed material was cDNA or gDNA that came from T cells, B-cell-depleted T cells, or PBMCs.

As processed by the authors: Estimation of nucleated cell counts relied on the amplification of reference gene primers. Using immunoSEQ multiplex PCR, the repertoire was profiled, and TCRdb retains in-frame clones only, with some absent. V and J calls and clone size come straight from that table; D and trimming were deduced from the DNA. The table includes more than 300,000 clones, about 87% detected once. V usage is TRBV12-5 and J usage is TRBJ2-7; D remains ambiguous. The sequence was collected from a woman in her forties or fifties with COVID-19, enrolled during active disease. The sequenced sample was peripheral blood. As DNA, the CDR3 is TGTGCTAGTGGTTTGAGTCGAGTTTCCGAGCAGTACTTC. This encodes CASGLSRVSEQYF.